The present entry profiles one T cell receptor (beta chain) with its context. Its antigen remains unknown. On cycle 4 day 1 and cycle 7 day 1, as well as at baseline, blood was sampled. The sample originates from a study of OX40 agonist ivuxolimab in advanced cancers. Study-level points and caveats: Normalized T-cell clonal expansion was also low in some nonresponders.

Germline V lookup: CDR1 MNHEY, CDR2 SVGAGI. V lost 0 bases and J lost 10, with 13 bases in between. The CDR3 consists of 14 residues. Some clones are missing from TCRdb's copy, which holds only in-frame ones; the method was immunoSEQ multiplex PCR. Here the sample spans roughly 41,000 clones, approximately 90% being singletons. This receptor was obtained from an adult with an advanced solid tumor such as melanoma, head and neck, liver or kidney cancer. The sample here was CD4+ or CD8+ T cells sorted from blood, taken in a trial of the OX40 agonist ivuxolimab. V is TRBV6-5 and J is TRBJ2-1, with D possibly being TRBD1 (5 bases). The CDR3 nucleotides read TGTGCCAGCAGTTACTCTCAGGGTATCGGGGAGCAGTTCTTC. This encodes CASSYSQGIGEQFF.